This T cell receptor (beta chain) derives from a study of blood T cells in healthy people across ages. Overall study results and limits: Diversity was higher, and naive CD4+ cells more numerous, in long-lived donors than in aged donors.

The use of a sample-barcoded 5' primer and a J-beta primer mix characterized a second PCR of about 6 to 12 cycles. Each TCR beta cDNA got a 12-nucleotide random molecular identifier. TCRdb reprocessed the 5' RACE reads with MiXCR, giving one entry per CDR3 protein. The sample shows 1.4 million to 1.5 million distinct CDR3 sequences, roughly 40% of them seen only once. A word on this clonotype: What it binds is not known.

Trimming pared 4 bases from V and 0 bases from J, leaving 19 bases between. CDR3 size: 17 residues. CDR1 and CDR2 from the germline V gene are DFQATT and SNEGSKA (reference sequence). Peripheral blood, about 10 milliliters per donor, was collected. What was sequenced was blood. The gene calls are TRBV20-1 and TRBJ2-4; D might be TRBD1 or TRBD2, each matching 6 bases. The source is a woman between 18 and 29 years old in good health. The CDR3 reads CSATTRGVPLAKNIQYF. The CDR3 DNA follows: TGCAGTGCTACCACAAGGGGGGTGCCCCTAGCCAAAAACATTCAGTACTTC.